This record looks at one TCR beta chain sequence and its context. What this receptor recognizes is not known. Nothing much larger sits one base from this clone, and base qualities are not available. The library was built by means of RACE. TCRdb lists the instrument as NextSeq 500. During library preparation, unique molecular identifiers were attached to individual cDNA molecules so that TCRs could be counted in a quantitative, reproducible way. Each blood RNA sample was used to sequence both TCR alpha and TCR beta chains. The original pipeline was this. A median of about 87,000 TCRs per sample was observed, with a range of about 23,224 to 700,000. The Decombinator software suite was used to annotate the V, J and CDR3 of the TCR reads. To make PS versus PT1 abundance plots, every sample was subsampled to the same number of TCRs (28,000). TCRs were defined as expanded if absent before sensitization and observed at least eight times at the 2-week time point. TCRdb reworked the public reads: Q25 trimming with fastp, MiXCR clone assembly, productive beta chains retained. Each CDR3 protein gets just one entry, which takes the most common genes and DNA from the rows behind it. These V and J calls originate from TCRdb's pipeline instead of the authors' own analysis. For this sample the table gives around 190,000 distinct CDR3 sequences, of which about a fifth were detected only once. The ten largest clones add up to approximately 6.4% of the sample.

The sample's time point, from its label and the paper: patch test 1, 2 weeks after DPC sensitization. The treatment or condition label on this specimen signifies: therapeutic diphenylcyclopropenone sensitization with weekly scalp DPC. At every patch-test visit, the blood draw took place before the patch test was put on. To be eligible, patients had to be aged 18 to 70, diagnosed with alopecia and judged suitable for DPC therapy, while pregnant patients were excluded. Total RNA was isolated from unfractionated whole blood collected in Tempus Blood RNA tubes. The entry originates in a study of human T cells and chemical hapten exposure (dated by TCRdb to the early 2020s). Context from the whole study: For sensitization, 2% DPC in acetone was applied to a 2 cm by 2 cm area of upper inner arm skin. Patch testing was performed on the upper back with Finn chambers containing 0.01% DPC, and the patch tests were scored after 6 days according to International Contact Dermatitis Research Group standards. Patient blood was sampled pre-sensitization (week 0) and at 2, 6 and about 24 weeks after DPC sensitization. The study tracked peripheral blood TCR repertoire changes in vivo during primary and secondary sensitization to the hapten diphenylcyclopropenone (DPC) in alopecia patients. Throughout the study period of 20 to 25 weeks, patients also received therapeutic DPC doses to the scalp every week. The libraries were sequenced as a pool, and the TCR yield per sample differed mostly because of small variations in library volumes within the pool. The mostly female patient cohort included alopecia areata with under or over 50% scalp involvement, alopecia totalis and alopecia universalis. For TCR sequencing, blood came from twenty-nine alopecia patients at anywhere from one to four time points (pre-sensitization, 2, 6 and 24 weeks).

The paper's findings and limits, for the study overall: Repeated subsampling changed both the strength of the expansion versus patch-test correlation and the threshold at which the correlation became significant. Because all patients had alopecia, a presumed autoimmune disease, the immune response of the patients might differ from that of healthy individuals. DPC sensitization did not change how many TCRs were above 1 in 1000 frequency, and no evidence was found of alterations in global repertoire structure. A positive correlation was found between the number of PT1 expanded TCRs and patch test score, with significance reached at thresholds 8, 16 and 32 but not 4. Significantly more large CDR3 similarity clusters were formed by expanded TCRs than by pre-sensitization or healthy control sets, consistent with antigen-driven responses.

The germline V gene encodes CDR1 MNHEY and CDR2 SMNVEV (reference sequence). Its CDR3 holds 13 amino acids, cysteine through phenylalanine. CDR3 DNA is the only sequence kept; it has 39 bases, read in frame from the first base. V is reduced by 2 bases and J by 1 base, leaving a spacing of 5 bases between them. The TCR comes from a woman aged 45 to 65 with alopecia areata. Some clones in this sample may be carry-over from other donors' samples. The sample in question was whole blood, obtained in connection with sensitization to the hapten diphenylcyclopropenone (DPC). The V gene is TRBV27 and the J gene is TRBJ2-5, with the D segment identity uncertain. CDR3 protein: CASSLQVQETQYF. The nucleotides read TGTGCCAGCAGTTTACAAGTCCAAGAGACCCAGTACTTC.